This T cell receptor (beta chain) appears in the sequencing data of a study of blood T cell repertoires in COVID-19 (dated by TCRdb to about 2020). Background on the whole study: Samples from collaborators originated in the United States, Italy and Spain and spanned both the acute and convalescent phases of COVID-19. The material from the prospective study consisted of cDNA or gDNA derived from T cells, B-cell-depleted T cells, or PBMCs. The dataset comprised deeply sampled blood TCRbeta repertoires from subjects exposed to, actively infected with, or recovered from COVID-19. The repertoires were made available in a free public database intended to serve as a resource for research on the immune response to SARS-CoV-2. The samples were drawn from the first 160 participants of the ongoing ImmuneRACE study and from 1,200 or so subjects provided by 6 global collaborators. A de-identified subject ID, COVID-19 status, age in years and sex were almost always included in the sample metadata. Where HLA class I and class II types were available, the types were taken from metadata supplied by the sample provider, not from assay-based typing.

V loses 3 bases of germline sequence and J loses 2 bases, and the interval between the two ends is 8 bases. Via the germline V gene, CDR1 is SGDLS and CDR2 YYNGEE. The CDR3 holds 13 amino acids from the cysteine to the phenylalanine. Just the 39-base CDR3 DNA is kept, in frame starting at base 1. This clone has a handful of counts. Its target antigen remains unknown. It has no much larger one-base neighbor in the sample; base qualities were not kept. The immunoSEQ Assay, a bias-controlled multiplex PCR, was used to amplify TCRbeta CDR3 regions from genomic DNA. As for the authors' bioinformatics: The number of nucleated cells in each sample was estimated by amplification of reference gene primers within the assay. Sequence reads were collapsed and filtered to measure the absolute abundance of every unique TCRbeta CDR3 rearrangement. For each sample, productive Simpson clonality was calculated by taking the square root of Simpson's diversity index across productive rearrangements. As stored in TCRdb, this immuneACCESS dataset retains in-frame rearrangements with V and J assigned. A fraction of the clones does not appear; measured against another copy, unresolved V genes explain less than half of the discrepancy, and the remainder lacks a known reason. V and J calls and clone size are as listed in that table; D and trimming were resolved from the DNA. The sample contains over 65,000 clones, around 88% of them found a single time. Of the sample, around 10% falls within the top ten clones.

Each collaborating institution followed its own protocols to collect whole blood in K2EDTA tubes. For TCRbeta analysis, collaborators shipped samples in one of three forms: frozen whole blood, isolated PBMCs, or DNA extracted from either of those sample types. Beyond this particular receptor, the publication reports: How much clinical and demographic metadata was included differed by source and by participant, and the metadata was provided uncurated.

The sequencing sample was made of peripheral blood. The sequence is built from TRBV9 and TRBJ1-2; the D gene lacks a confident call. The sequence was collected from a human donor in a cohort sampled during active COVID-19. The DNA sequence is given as TGTGCCAGCAGCGAGCGGGCAAACTATGGCTACACCTTC. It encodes CASSERANYGYTF. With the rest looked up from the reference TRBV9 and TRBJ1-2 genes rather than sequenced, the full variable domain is DSGVTQTPKHLITATGQRVTLRCSPRSGDLSVYWYQQSLDQGLQFLIQYYNGEERAKGNILERFSAQQFPDLHSELNLSSLELGDSALYFCASSERANYGYTFGSGTRLTVV.